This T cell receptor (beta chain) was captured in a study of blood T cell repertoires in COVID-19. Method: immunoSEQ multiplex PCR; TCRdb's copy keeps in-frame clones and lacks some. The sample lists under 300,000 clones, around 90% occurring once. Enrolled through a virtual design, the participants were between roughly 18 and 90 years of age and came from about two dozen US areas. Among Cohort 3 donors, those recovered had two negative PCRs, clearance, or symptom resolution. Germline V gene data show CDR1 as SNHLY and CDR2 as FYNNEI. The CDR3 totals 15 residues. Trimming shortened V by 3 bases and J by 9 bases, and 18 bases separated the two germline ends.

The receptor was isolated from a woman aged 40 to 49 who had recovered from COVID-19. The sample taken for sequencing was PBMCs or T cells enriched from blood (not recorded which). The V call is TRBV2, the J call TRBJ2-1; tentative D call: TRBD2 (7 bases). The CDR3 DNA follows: TGTGCCAGCAGTGATGGGGGCGGGAGAAGGAGTGAGCAGTTCTTC. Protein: CASSDGGGRRSEQFF.